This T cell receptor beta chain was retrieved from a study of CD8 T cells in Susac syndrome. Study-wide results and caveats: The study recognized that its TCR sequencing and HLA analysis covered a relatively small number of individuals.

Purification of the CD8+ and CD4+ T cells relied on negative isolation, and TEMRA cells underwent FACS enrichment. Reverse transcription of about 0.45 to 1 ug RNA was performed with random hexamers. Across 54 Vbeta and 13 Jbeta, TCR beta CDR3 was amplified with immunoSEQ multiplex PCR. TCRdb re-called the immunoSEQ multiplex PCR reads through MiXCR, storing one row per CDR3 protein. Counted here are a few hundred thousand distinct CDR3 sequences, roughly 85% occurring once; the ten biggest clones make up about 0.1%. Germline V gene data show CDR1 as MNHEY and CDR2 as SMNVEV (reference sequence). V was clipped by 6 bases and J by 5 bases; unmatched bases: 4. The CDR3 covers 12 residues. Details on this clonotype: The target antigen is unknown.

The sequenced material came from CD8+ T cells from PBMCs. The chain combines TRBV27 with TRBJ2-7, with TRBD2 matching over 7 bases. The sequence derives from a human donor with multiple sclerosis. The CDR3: CASRGGFHEQYF. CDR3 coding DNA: TGTGCCAGCAGGGGGGGGTTTCACGAGCAGTACTTC.